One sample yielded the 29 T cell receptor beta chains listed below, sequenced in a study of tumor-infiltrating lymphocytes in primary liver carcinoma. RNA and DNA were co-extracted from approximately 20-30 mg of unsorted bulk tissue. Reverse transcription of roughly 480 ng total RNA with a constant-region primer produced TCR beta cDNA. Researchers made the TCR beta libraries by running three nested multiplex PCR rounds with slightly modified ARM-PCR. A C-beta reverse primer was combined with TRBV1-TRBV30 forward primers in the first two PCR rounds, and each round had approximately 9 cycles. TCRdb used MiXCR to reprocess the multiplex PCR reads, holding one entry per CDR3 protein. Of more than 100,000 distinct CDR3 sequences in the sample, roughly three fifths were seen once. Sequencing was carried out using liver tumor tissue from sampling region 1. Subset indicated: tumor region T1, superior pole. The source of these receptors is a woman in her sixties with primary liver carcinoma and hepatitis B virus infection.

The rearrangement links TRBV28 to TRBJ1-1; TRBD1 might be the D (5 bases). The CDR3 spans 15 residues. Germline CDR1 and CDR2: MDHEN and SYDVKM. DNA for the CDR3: TGTGCGACCAGTACAAACAGGATAATGAACACTGAAGCTTTCTTT. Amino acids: CATSTNRIMNTEAFF. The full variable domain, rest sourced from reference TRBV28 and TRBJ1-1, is DVKVTQSSRYLVKRTGEKVFLECVQDMDHENMFWYRQDPGLGLRLIYFSYDVKMKEKGDIPEGYSVSREKKERFSLILESASTNQTSMYLCATSTNRIMNTEAFFGQGTRLTVV.

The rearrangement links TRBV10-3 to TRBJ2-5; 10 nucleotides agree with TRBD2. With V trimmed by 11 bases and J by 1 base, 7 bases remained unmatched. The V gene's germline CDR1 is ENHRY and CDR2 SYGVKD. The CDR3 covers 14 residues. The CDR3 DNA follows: TGTGCCTCAGGGGCTAGCGGGAGCCAAGAGACCCAGTACTTC. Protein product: CASGASGSQETQYF.

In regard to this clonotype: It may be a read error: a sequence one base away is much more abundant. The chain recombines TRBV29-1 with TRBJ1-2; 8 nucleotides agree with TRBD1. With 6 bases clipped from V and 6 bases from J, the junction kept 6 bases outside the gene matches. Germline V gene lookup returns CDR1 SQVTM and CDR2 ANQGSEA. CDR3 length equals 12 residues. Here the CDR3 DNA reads TGCAGCGTCGAATCGACAGGGGATGGCTACACCTTC. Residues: CSVESTGDGYTF. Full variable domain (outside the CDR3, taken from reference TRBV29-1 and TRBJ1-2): SAVISQKPSRDICQRGTSLTIQCQVDSQVTMMFWYRQQPGQSLTLIATANQGSEATYESGFVIDKFPISRPNLTFSTLTVSNMSPEDSSIYLCSVESTGDGYTFGSGTRLTVV.

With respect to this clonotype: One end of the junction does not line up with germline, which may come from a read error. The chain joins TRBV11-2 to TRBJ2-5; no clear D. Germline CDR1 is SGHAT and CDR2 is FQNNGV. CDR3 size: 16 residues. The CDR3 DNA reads TGTGCCAGCTGCTTACGGCTAGAAGTGTACCAAGAGACACAGTACTTC. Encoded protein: CASCLRLEVYQETQYF.

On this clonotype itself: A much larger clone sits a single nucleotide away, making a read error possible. The CDR3 DNA reads TGTGCCAGCAGTCTACTCAAGAACACCGGGGAGCCGTTTTTT. It specifies CASSLLKNTGEPFF. This rearrangement joins TRBV12-3 or TRBV12-4 to TRBJ2-2, with D perhaps TRBD2 (5 bases). The CDR3 totals 14 residues.

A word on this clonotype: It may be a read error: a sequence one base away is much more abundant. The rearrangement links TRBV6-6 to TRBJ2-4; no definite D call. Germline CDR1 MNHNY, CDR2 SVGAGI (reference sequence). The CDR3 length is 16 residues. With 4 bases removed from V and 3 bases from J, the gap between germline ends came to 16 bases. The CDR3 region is CASSSGSVLGKNIQYF. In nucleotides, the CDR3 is TGTGCCAGCAGTTCCGGTAGTGTGTTAGGCAAAAACATTCAGTACTTC.

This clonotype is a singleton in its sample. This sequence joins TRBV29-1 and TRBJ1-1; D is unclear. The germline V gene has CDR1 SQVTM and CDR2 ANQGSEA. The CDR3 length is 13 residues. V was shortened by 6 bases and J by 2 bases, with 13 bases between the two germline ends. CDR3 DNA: TGCAGCGTCGATCCGCAGTCCAACACTGAAGCTTTCTTT. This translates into CSVDPQSNTEAFF.

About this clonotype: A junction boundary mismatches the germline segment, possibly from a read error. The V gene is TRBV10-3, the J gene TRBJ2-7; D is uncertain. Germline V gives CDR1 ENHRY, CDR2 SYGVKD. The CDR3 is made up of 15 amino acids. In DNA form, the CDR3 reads TGTGCCACCAGTGCGCCTAGTGTGAGTACCTACGGGCAGTACTTC. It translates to CATSAPSVSTYGQYF.

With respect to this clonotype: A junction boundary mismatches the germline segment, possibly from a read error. CDR3 nucleotide sequence: TGCAGCGTTGAAGGAGTGACTAGTCCCTACGAACAGTACTTC. This translates into CSVEGVTSPYEQYF. The chain carries TRBV29-1 and TRBJ2-7; possible D gene TRBD2, 6 bases. This CDR3 is 14 amino acids long. Germline V lookup: CDR1 SQVTM, CDR2 ANQGSEA.

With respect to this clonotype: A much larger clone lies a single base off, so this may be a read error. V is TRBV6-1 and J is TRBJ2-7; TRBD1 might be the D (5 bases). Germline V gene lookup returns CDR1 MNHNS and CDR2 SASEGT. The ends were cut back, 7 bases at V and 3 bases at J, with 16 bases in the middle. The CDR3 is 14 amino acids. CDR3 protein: CASNPSDKNYEQYF. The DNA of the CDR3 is TGTGCCAGCAACCCTTCGGACAAGAACTACGAGCAGTACTTC.

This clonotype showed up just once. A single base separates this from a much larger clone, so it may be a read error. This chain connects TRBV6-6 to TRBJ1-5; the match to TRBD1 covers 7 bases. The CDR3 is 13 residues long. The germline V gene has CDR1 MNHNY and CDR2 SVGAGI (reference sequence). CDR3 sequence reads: CTSSDRGNQPQHF. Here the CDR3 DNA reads TGTACCAGCAGCGACAGGGGCAATCAGCCCCAGCATTTT.

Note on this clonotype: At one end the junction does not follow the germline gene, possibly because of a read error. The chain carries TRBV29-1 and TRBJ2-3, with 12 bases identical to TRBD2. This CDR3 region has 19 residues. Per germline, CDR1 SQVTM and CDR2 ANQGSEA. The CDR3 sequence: CNVHSLTSGSGSGTDMQYF. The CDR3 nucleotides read TGCAACGTTCATTCTTTGACTAGCGGGAGTGGGTCGGGCACAGATATGCAGTATTTT.

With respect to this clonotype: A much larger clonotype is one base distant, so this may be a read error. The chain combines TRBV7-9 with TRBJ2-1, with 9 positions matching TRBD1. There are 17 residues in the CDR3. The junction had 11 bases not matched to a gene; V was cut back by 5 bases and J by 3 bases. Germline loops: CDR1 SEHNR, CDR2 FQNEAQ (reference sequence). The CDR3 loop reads CASSAPGTGGLYNEQFF. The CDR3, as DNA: TGTGCCAGCAGCGCCCCTGGAACAGGGGGCCTCTACAATGAGCAGTTCTTC.

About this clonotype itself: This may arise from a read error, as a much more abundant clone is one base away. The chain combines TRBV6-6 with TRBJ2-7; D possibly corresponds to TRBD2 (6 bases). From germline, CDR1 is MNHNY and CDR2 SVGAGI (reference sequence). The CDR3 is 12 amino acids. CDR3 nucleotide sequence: TGTGCCAGCAATTACTCGCAGGGAGGGCAGTACTTC. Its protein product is CASNYSQGGQYF.

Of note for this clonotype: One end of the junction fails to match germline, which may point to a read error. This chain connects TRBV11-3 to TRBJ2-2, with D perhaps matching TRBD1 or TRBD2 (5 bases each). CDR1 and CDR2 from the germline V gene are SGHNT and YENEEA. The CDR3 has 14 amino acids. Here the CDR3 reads CASGGTRATGELFF. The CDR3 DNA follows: TGTGCCAGCGGGGGAACTAGGGCGACCGGGGAGTTGTTCTTT.

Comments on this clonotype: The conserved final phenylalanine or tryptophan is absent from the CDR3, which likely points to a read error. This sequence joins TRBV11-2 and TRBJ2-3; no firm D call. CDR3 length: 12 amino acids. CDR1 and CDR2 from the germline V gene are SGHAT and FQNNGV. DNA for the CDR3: TGTCTCAGCAGCCCCTGGGCGGATACGCAGTATTAT. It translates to CLSSPWADTQYY.

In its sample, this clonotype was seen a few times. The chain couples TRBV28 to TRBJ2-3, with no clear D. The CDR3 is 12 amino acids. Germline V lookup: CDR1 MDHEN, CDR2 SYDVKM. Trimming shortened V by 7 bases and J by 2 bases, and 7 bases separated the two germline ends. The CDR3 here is CASNVNTDTQYF. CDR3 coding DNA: TGTGCCAGCAATGTTAACACAGATACGCAGTATTTT.

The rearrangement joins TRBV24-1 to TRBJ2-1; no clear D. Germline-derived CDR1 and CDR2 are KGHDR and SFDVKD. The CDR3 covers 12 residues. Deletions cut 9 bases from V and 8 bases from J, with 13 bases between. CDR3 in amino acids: CATQSPIDEQFF. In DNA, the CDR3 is TGTGCCACCCAAAGTCCCATAGATGAGCAGTTCTTC.

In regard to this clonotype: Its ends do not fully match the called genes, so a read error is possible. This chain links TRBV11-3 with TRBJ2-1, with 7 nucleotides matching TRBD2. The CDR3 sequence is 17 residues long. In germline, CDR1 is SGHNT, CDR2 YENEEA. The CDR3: CASSLGRGEWGADDQFF. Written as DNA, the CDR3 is TGTGCCAGCAGCTTAGGTCGGGGGGAGTGGGGCGCCGATGATCAGTTCTTC.

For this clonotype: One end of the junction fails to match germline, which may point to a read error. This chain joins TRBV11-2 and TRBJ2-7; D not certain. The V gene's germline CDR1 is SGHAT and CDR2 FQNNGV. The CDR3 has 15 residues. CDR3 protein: CASSLEWWHVYEQYF. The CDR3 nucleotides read TGTGCCAGCAGCTTAGAGTGGTGGCATGTCTACGAACAGTACTTC.

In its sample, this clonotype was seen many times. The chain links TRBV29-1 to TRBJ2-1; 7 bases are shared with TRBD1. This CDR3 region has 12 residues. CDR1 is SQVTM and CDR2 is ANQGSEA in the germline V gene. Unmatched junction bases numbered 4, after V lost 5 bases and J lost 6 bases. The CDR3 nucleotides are TGCAGCGTTTCGTCAGGGGGCAATGAGCAGTTCTTC. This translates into CSVSSGGNEQFF.

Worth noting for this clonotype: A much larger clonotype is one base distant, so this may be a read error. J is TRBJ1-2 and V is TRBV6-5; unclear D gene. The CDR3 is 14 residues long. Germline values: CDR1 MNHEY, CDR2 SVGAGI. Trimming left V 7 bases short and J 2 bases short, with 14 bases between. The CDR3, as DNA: TGTGCCAGCATATCTACCGGGGAAAACTATGGCTACACCTTC. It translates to CASISTGENYGYTF.

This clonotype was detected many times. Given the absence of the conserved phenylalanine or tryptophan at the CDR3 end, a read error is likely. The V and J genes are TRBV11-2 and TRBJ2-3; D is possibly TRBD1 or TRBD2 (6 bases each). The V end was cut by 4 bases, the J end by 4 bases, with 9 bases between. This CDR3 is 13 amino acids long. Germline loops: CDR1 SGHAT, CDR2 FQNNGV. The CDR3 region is CASSSGAADTQYI. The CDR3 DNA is TGTGCCAGCAGCTCGGGGGCAGCAGATACGCAGTATATT.

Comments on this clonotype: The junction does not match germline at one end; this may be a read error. In DNA form, the CDR3 reads TGTGTCAGCAGCTTAAGGTCGGCGGGTGAGCAGTTTTTC. Protein sequence: CVSSLRSAGEQFF. This chain uses TRBV11-3 with TRBJ2-1, with a tentative D call TRBD2 (5 bases). Germline CDR1 and CDR2: SGHNT and YENEEA. The CDR3 has 13 residues.

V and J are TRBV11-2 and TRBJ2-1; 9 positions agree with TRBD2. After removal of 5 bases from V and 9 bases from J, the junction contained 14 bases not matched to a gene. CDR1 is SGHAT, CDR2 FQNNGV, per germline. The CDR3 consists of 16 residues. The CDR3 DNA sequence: TGTGCCAGCAGCCCGACTAGCGGCTACTCCTCCATTGAGCAGTTCTTC. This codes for CASSPTSGYSSIEQFF.

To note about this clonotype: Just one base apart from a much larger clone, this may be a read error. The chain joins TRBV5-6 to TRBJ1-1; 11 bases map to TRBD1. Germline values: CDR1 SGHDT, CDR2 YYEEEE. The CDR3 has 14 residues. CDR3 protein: CASSWDRGSGEAIF. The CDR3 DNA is TGTGCCAGCAGCTGGGACAGGGGGTCTGGAGAAGCTATCTTT.

The CDR3: CASSFASADTQYF. In DNA, the CDR3 is TGTGCCAGCAGCTTCGCTAGCGCAGATACGCAGTATTTT. V and J are TRBV5-4 and TRBJ2-3; weak D call: TRBD2 (6 bases). The germline gives CDR1 SGHNT, CDR2 YYREEE (reference sequence). The CDR3 is made up of 13 amino acids. Trimming stripped 2 bases from V and 4 bases from J, with 8 bases between.

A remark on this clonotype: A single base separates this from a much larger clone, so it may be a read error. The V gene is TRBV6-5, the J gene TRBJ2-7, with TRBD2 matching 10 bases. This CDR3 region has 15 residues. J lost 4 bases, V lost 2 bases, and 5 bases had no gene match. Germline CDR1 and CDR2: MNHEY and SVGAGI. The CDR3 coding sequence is TGTGCCAGCAGTTACGCAGCGGGAGGGGCTTACGAGCAGTACTTC. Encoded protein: CASSYAAGGAYEQYF.

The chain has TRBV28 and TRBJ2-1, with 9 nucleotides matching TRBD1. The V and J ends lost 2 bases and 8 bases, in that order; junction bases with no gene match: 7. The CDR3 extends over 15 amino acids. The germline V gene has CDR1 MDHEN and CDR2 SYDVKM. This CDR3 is CASSLGDRVEDEQFF. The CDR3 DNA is TGTGCCAGCAGTTTAGGGGACAGGGTGGAGGATGAGCAGTTCTTC.